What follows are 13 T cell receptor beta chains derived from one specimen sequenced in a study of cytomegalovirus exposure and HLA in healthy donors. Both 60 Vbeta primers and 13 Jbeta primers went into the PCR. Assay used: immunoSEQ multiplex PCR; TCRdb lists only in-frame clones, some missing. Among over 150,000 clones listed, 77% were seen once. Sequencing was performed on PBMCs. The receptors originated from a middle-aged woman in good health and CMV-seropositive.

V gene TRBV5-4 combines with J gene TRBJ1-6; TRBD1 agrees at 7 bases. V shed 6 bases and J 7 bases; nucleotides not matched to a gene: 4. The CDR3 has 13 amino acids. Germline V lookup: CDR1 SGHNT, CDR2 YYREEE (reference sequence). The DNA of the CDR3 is TGTGCCAGCACACAGGGGAGAAATTCACCCCTCCACTTT. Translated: CASTQGRNSPLHF.

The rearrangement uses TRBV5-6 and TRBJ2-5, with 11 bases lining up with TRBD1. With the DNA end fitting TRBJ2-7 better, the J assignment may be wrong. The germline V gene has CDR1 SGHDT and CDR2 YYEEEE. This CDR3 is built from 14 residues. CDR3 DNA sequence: TGTGCCAGCAGCCAGGGACAGGGGGCCTACGAGCAGTACTTC. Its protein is CASSQGQGAYEQYF.

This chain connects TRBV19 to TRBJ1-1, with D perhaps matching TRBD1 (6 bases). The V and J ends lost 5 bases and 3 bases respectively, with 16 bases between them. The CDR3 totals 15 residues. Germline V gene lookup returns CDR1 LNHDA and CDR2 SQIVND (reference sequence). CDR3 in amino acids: CASSLSTGTHTEAFF. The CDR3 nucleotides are TGTGCCAGTAGTTTATCGACAGGCACACACACTGAAGCTTTCTTT.

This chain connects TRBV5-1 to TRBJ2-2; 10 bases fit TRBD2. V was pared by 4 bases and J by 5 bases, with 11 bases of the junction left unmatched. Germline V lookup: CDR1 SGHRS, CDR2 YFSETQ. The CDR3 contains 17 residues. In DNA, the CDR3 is TGCGCCAGCAGCCCAACCCCTAGCGGGAGTGGAACCGGGGAGCTGTTTTTT. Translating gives CASSPTPSGSGTGELFF.

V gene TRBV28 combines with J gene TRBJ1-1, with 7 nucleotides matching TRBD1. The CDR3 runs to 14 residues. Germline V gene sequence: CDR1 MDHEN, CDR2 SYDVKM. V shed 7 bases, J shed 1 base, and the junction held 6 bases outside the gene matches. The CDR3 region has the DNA TGTGCCAGCAAGAGGGGGCAGACGAACACTGAAGCTTTCTTT. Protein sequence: CASKRGQTNTEAFF.

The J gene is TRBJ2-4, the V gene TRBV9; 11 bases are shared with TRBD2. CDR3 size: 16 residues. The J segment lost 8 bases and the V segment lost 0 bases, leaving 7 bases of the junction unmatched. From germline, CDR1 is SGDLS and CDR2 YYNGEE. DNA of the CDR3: TGTGCCAGCAGCGTAGGCCTAGCGGGAGGTGGGGACATTCAGTACTTC. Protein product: CASSVGLAGGGDIQYF. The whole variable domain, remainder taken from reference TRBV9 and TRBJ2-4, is DSGVTQTPKHLITATGQRVTLRCSPRSGDLSVYWYQQSLDQGLQFLIQYYNGEERAKGNILERFSAQQFPDLHSELNLSSLELGDSALYFCASSVGLAGGGDIQYFGAGTRLSVL.

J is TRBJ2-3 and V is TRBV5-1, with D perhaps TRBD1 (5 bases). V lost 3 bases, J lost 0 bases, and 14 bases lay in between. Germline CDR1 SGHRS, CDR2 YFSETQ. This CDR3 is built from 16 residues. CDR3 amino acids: CASSYLTDPSTDTQYF. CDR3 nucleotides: TGCGCCAGCAGCTATTTGACAGATCCTAGCACAGATACGCAGTATTTT.

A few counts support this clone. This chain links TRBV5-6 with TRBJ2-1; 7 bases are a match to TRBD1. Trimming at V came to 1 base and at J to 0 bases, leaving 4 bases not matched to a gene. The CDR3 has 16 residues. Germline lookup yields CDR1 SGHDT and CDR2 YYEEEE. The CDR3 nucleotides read TGTGCCAGCAGCTTGTATAGGGGGCCCTCCTACAATGAGCAGTTCTTC. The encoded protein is CASSLYRGPSYNEQFF.

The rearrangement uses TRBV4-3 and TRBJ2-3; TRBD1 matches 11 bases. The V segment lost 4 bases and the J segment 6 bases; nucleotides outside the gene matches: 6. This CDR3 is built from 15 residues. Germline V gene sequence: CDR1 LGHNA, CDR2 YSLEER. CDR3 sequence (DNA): TGCGCCAGCAGCCTCAGGACAGGGGGCGAGGATACGCAGTATTTT. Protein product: CASSLRTGGEDTQYF.

CDR3 sequence reads: CAWSPLYGGDEQFF. CDR3 bases: TGTGCCTGGAGCCCCCTGTATGGAGGGGATGAGCAGTTCTTC. The chain couples TRBV30 to TRBJ2-1; D possibly corresponds to TRBD2 (6 bases). Trimming stripped 3 bases from V and 8 bases from J, with 17 bases between. CDR3 length: 14 amino acids. Germline V gene data show CDR1 as GTSNPN and CDR2 as SVGIG (reference sequence).

CDR3 region: CASSALTGGGYTF. The CDR3 bases are TGTGCCAGCAGCGCGCTGACAGGGGGGGGCTACACCTTC. J is TRBJ1-2 and V is TRBV9, with 9 bases that match TRBD1. Germline assignment: CDR1 SGDLS and CDR2 YYNGEE. This CDR3 has 13 residues. Unmatched junction bases numbered 5, after V lost 3 bases and J lost 8 bases.

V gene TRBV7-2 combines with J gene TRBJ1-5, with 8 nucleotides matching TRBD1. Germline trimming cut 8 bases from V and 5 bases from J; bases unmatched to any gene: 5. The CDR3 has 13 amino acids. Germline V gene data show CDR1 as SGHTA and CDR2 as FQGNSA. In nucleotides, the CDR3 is TGTGCCAGCGTCGACAGGGGTGATCAGCCCCAGCATTTT. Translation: CASVDRGDQPQHF.

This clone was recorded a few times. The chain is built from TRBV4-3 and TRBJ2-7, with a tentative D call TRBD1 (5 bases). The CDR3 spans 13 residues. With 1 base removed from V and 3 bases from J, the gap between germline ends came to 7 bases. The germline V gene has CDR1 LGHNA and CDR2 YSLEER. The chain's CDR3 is CASSQGDSYEQYF. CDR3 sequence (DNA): TGCGCCAGCAGCCAAGGAGACAGCTACGAGCAGTACTTC.